Presented here are 21 T cell receptor beta chains from one specimen sequenced in a study of spatial heterogeneity in lung cancer. Documented time point: sample taken at primary tumor resection. Frozen PBMC, nontumor lung or tumor provided whole RNA, which was sequenced unsorted. In TCRdb, the 5' RACE reads were re-called with MiXCR into one record per CDR3 protein. The sample includes tens of thousands of distinct CDR3 sequences, more than 10% of them seen just once. Sequenced here: PBMCs, sampled at surgery. The receptors stem from a male donor with early-stage non-small cell lung cancer.

There are many counts of this clonotype. V usage is TRBV12-3 or TRBV12-4 and J usage is TRBJ2-6; no definite D call. This CDR3 has 15 residues. The germline V and J ends were trimmed by 2 bases and 1 base, with 6 bases remaining between them. CDR3 in DNA: TGTGCCAGCAGTTTAAGTGGGTCTGGGGCCAACGTCCTGACTTTC. Residues: CASSLSGSGANVLTF.

The rearrangement joins TRBV7-9 to TRBJ2-1, with 7 bases matching TRBD1. The ends lost 8 bases at V and 8 bases at J; junction bases unmatched: 9. There are 13 residues in the CDR3. Germline lookup yields CDR1 SEHNR and CDR2 FQNEAQ (reference sequence). The CDR3 nucleotides are TGTGCCAGCGACTGGCAGGGGGTCGATGAGCAGTTCTTC. Its protein is CASDWQGVDEQFF. Full variable domain (rest looked up from reference TRBV7-9 and TRBJ2-1): DTGVSQNPRHKITKRGQNVTFRCDPISEHNRLYWYRQTLGQGPEFLTYFQNEAQLEKSRLLSDRFSAERPKGSFSTLEIQRTEQGDSAMYLCASDWQGVDEQFFGPGTRLTVL.

The J gene is TRBJ2-1, the V gene TRBV2; D possibly matches TRBD1 or TRBD2 (5 bases each). V was pared by 7 bases and J by 2 bases, with 9 bases between. CDR1 is SNHLY and CDR2 is FYNNEI in the germline V gene. This CDR3 is built from 13 residues. Here the CDR3 reads CASIGTPYNEQFF. CDR3 nucleotides: TGTGCCAGCATAGGGACCCCCTACAATGAGCAGTTCTTC.

The chain recombines TRBV7-9 with TRBJ2-1; the D call may be TRBD1 or TRBD2 (5 bases each). The V and J ends lost 5 bases and 1 base respectively, with 12 bases between them. There are 15 residues in the CDR3. The germline V gene encodes CDR1 SEHNR and CDR2 FQNEAQ (reference sequence). The CDR3 is CASSLGTESYNEQFF. Written as DNA, the CDR3 is TGTGCCAGCAGCCTCGGGACGGAATCCTACAATGAGCAGTTCTTC. The full variable domain, in which reference TRBV7-9 and TRBJ2-1 provide the parts outside the CDR3, is DTGVSQNPRHKITKRGQNVTFRCDPISEHNRLYWYRQTLGQGPEFLTYFQNEAQLEKSRLLSDRFSAERPKGSFSTLEIQRTEQGDSAMYLCASSLGTESYNEQFFGPGTRLTVL.

This clonotype was recorded a few times. The rearrangement joins TRBV5-1 to TRBJ2-3; no clear D gene. CDR3 length equals 14 residues. V was shortened by 2 bases and J by 0 bases, with 7 bases between the two germline ends. Germline assignment: CDR1 SGHRS and CDR2 YFSETQ. The CDR3 loop reads CASSLVQSTDTQYF. The CDR3 DNA reads as TGCGCCAGCAGCTTAGTACAGAGCACAGATACGCAGTATTTT. Filled out from reference TRBV5-1 and TRBJ2-3, the complete variable domain reads KAGVTQTPRYLIKTRGQQVTLSCSPISGHRSVSWYQQTPGQGLQFLFEYFSETQRNKGNFPGRFSGRQFSNSRSEMNVSTLELGDSALYLCASSLVQSTDTQYFGPGTRLTVL.

This clonotype was found many times. The J gene is TRBJ1-2, the V gene TRBV20-1; D ambiguous. Trimming stripped 0 bases from V and 0 bases from J, with 8 bases between. The CDR3 loop spans 14 amino acids. Germline V gives CDR1 DFQATT, CDR2 SNEGSKA (reference sequence). Here the CDR3 reads CSARDVGSNYGYTF. The CDR3 DNA follows: TGCAGTGCTAGAGATGTAGGTTCTAACTATGGCTACACCTTC.

This chain uses TRBV10-3 with TRBJ2-5; 8 bases are a match to TRBD2. The germline V gene encodes CDR1 ENHRY and CDR2 SYGVKD. The CDR3 loop spans 15 amino acids. With V trimmed by 3 bases and J by 1 base, 4 bases remained unmatched. This CDR3 reads CAISDRTSGQETQYF. CDR3 coding DNA: TGTGCCATCAGTGATCGAACTAGCGGCCAAGAGACCCAGTACTTC.

The J gene is TRBJ2-3, the V gene TRBV7-2; 12 nucleotides agree with TRBD2. The CDR3 loop spans 18 amino acids. Trimming took 4 bases from V and 3 from J; bases not matched to a gene: 11. The germline gives CDR1 SGHTA, CDR2 FQGNSA. The CDR3 here is CASSSPGLAGQWTDTQYF. CDR3 in DNA: TGTGCCAGCAGCTCCCCGGGACTAGCGGGTCAATGGACAGATACGCAGTATTTT.

This clonotype was seen many times. The genes are TRBV4-1 and TRBJ2-1, with a tentative D call TRBD2 (6 bases). V was cut by 6 bases and J by 2 bases, with 14 bases left in between. This CDR3 region has 15 residues. CDR1 and CDR2 from the germline V gene are MGHRA and YSYEKL. Here the CDR3 DNA reads TGCGCCAGCAGTGGTCGGCGGGACCCCTACAATGAGCAGTTCTTC. As protein: CASSGRRDPYNEQFF.

CDR3: CASSVGGQHGANEQFF. CDR3 sequence (DNA): TGTGCCAGCAGCGTAGGGGGACAACACGGGGCCAATGAGCAGTTCTTC. The chain uses TRBV9 and TRBJ2-1; D may be TRBD1 (6 bases). The CDR3 is made up of 16 amino acids. V was clipped by 0 bases and J by 6 bases, with 16 bases between them. Germline V lookup: CDR1 SGDLS, CDR2 YYNGEE.

This clonotype appeared many times. The chain employs TRBV28 and TRBJ2-1; no definite D call. CDR1 is MDHEN and CDR2 is SYDVKM in the germline V gene. V was trimmed by 5 bases and J by 9 bases, leaving 11 bases between them. The CDR3 sequence is 12 residues long. CDR3: CASSPGVSEQFF. As DNA, the CDR3 is TGTGCCAGCAGTCCCGGAGTCAGTGAGCAGTTCTTC.

This clonotype turned up a few times. The J gene is TRBJ2-1, the V gene TRBV6-6; 7 nucleotides match TRBD2. Germline-derived CDR1 and CDR2 are MNHNY and SVGAGI (reference sequence). V was clipped by 4 bases and J by 10 bases; unmatched bases: 10. CDR3 length equals 14 residues. In DNA form, the CDR3 reads TGTGCCAGCAGTTCCGAGCCAGCGGGAACCGAGCAGTTCTTC. Translating it yields CASSSEPAGTEQFF.

This clonotype came up a few times. The chain has TRBV20-1 and TRBJ2-1; D may be TRBD2 (5 bases). V lost 3 bases and J lost 2, with 11 bases in between. Germline CDR1 is DFQATT and CDR2 is SNEGSKA (reference sequence). The CDR3 consists of 14 residues. DNA for the CDR3: TGCAGTGCTAGGGACTCGACACCCTACAATGAGCAGTTCTTC. As protein: CSARDSTPYNEQFF.

Ten or more counts support this clonotype. The chain carries TRBV10-3 and TRBJ1-1; D may be TRBD1 (6 bases). Per the germline V gene, CDR1 is ENHRY and CDR2 is SYGVKD. The CDR3 totals 13 residues. The V end was cut by 8 bases, the J end by 5 bases, with 15 bases between. This chain's CDR3 is CAIAEQGGTEAFF. The CDR3 DNA follows: TGTGCCATCGCCGAACAGGGAGGGACTGAAGCTTTCTTT.

This clonotype was detected ten times or more. The CDR3 sequence: CASSDVPQPQHF. DNA of the CDR3: TGTGCCAGCAGTGACGTCCCCCAGCCCCAGCATTTT. The V and J genes are TRBV6-2 or TRBV6-3 and TRBJ1-5; D not resolved. The CDR3 spans 12 residues. Germline V gives CDR1 MNHEY, CDR2 SVGEGT. Trimming removed 5 bases at V and 7 bases at J, with 9 bases between.

The sample holds a few counts of this clonotype. The chain joins TRBV5-1 to TRBJ1-1; no clear D. Germline V gene lookup returns CDR1 SGHRS and CDR2 YFSETQ. The CDR3 covers 15 residues. Deletions cut 4 bases from V and 0 bases from J, with 13 bases between. The CDR3 protein is CASSKDPGVNTEAFF. The DNA of the CDR3 is TGCGCCAGCAGCAAGGACCCGGGCGTGAACACTGAAGCTTTCTTT.

This clonotype was recorded many times. V usage is TRBV6-5 and J usage is TRBJ2-1; D is uncertain. Germline V gives CDR1 MNHEY, CDR2 SVGAGI. The germline V and J ends were trimmed by 6 bases and 9 bases, with 15 bases remaining between them. This CDR3 is 13 amino acids long. The DNA for the CDR3 is TGTGCCAGCAGCCCGCAGCGAGTGGGTGAGCAGTTCTTC. This sequence encodes CASSPQRVGEQFF.

This chain connects TRBV29-1 to TRBJ2-6; D is unclear. V dropped 5 bases and J dropped 3 bases, with 14 bases sitting between them. The CDR3 length is 15 residues. Germline CDR1 reads SQVTM; CDR2 reads ANQGSEA. This chain's CDR3 is CSVFTAQDGANVLTF. Here the CDR3 DNA reads TGCAGCGTTTTTACAGCTCAGGATGGGGCCAACGTCCTGACTTTC.

There are many counts of this clonotype. The V call is TRBV12-3 or TRBV12-4, the J call TRBJ1-1; D uncertain. The V and J ends lost 2 bases and 5 bases respectively, with 9 bases between them. The CDR3 consists of 13 residues. The CDR3 bases are TGTGCCAGCAGTTTAAGTGAGGTAACTGAAGCTTTCTTT. This codes for CASSLSEVTEAFF.

This clonotype showed up just a few times. The J gene is TRBJ1-2, the V gene TRBV7-2; tentative D call: TRBD1 (6 bases). This CDR3 has 15 amino acids. Per germline, CDR1 SGHTA and CDR2 FQGNSA. The germline V and J ends were trimmed by 1 base and 7 bases, with 16 bases remaining between them. The CDR3 DNA reads as TGTGCCAGCAGCTTAGATTACAGGGTGGAGGGTGGCTACACCTTC. This codes for CASSLDYRVEGGYTF.

The chain is built from TRBV29-1 and TRBJ2-1; TRBD2 aligns across 13 bases. With 5 bases clipped from V and 1 base from J, the junction kept 5 bases outside the gene matches. This CDR3 contains 16 residues. Germline V gene lookup returns CDR1 SQVTM and CDR2 ANQGSEA. CDR3 in DNA: TGCAGCGTTAGGACTAGCGGGAGTCCGTCCTACAATGAGCAGTTCTTC. It yields the protein CSVRTSGSPSYNEQFF.